These T cell receptor beta chains were read from a single sample in a study of HIV-infected children after antiretroviral therapy interruption. Each CDR3 protein gets one entry after TCRdb re-called the 3' RACE reads with MiXCR. The repertoire includes some 16,000 distinct CDR3 sequences, approximately 3% of them detected once, and 5% to 6% sits in the top ten. This sample comprised CD45RA+ CD4+ T cells from PBMCs, obtained from a donor given antiretroviral therapy, either interrupted or continuous. The receptor set was obtained from a child under 18 with HIV. The CDR3 runs from the conserved cysteine through the conserved F or W. D genes are given only for firm matches. Size is omitted from some rows. Given values are once, few, many or a class for expanded clones.

d_gene	j_gene	abundance	v_gene	CDR3aa	CDR3nt
-	TRBJ2-7	many	TRBV4-2	CASSQELAAYSYEQYF	TGTGCCAGCAGCCAAGAACTAGCTGCCTACTCCTACGAGCAGTACTTC
-	TRBJ1-1	medium-sized	TRBV4-1	CASSSGWGGTEAFF	TGCGCCAGCAGCTCCGGCTGGGGTGGCACTGAAGCTTTCTTT
-	TRBJ2-2	many	TRBV18	CASSPDTRTGELFF	TGTGCCAGCTCACCGGATACTCGGACCGGGGAGCTGTTTTTT
TRBD1	TRBJ2-7	many	TRBV15	CATSRFRPGQVHYEQYF	TGTGCCACCAGCAGATTCCGTCCGGGACAGGTACACTACGAGCAGTACTTC
-	TRBJ2-7	many	TRBV11-3	CASSLALVGGSYEQYF	TGTGCCAGCAGCTTAGCTTTGGTGGGGGGATCCTACGAGCAGTACTTC
TRBD2	TRBJ2-1	many	TRBV20-1	CSAKLAGIYNEQFF	TGCAGTGCTAAACTAGCGGGGATATACAATGAGCAGTTCTTC
-	TRBJ1-1	many	TRBV4-1	CASSPRYPDNTEAFF	TGCGCCAGCAGCCCTAGGTACCCGGATAACACTGAAGCTTTCTTT
-	TRBJ1-5	medium-sized	TRBV7-3	CASSLDSNQPQHF	TGTGCCAGCAGCCTTGATAGCAATCAGCCCCAGCATTTT
-	TRBJ2-7	many	TRBV20-1	CSARKDEQYF	TGCAGTGCTAGAAAAGACGAGCAGTACTTC
-	TRBJ2-6	many	TRBV11-2	CASSLVPAHSGANVLTF	TGTGCCAGCAGCTTGGTCCCAGCGCACTCTGGGGCCAACGTCCTGACTTTC
TRBD1	TRBJ2-6	medium-sized	TRBV2	CASSRDSFSSGANVLTF	TGTGCCAGCAGCCGGGACAGCTTTAGCTCTGGGGCCAACGTCCTGACTTTC
-	TRBJ2-7	large	TRBV7-9	CASRRSGTYEQYF	TGTGCCAGCAGGAGGAGCGGAACCTACGAGCAGTACTTC
-	TRBJ2-2	many	TRBV18	CASSPPGRNTGELFF	TGTGCCAGCTCACCACCGGGGCGGAACACCGGGGAGCTGTTTTTT
TRBD1	TRBJ1-5	many	TRBV5-5	CASSQIGDRPNQPQHF	TGTGCCAGCAGCCAAATCGGGGACAGGCCCAATCAGCCCCAGCATTTT
-	TRBJ1-1	-	TRBV5-1	CASSPDSMNTEAFF	TGCGCCAGCAGCCCGGACAGTATGAACACTGAAGCTTTCTTT
-	TRBJ2-2	many	TRBV4-2	CASSQDPAAKNTGELFF	TGTGCCAGCAGCCAAGATCCAGCGGCTAAGAACACCGGGGAGCTGTTTTTT
-	TRBJ2-1	few	TRBV7-2	CASLPERGGNNEQFF	TGTGCCAGCCTCCCTGAGAGGGGGGGAAACAATGAGCAGTTCTTC
-	TRBJ2-1	many	TRBV5-1	CASSSRLVNPSYNEQFF	TGCGCCAGCAGCTCGAGATTAGTAAATCCCTCCTACAATGAGCAGTTCTTC
-	TRBJ1-2	many	TRBV5-1	CASSLYGQDGYTF	TGCGCCAGCAGCTTGTACGGGCAAGATGGCTACACCTTC
-	TRBJ2-3	many	TRBV24-1	CATSGGGGTDTQYF	TGTGCCACCAGTGGTGGGGGCGGCACAGATACGCAGTATTTT
TRBD1	TRBJ2-1	medium-sized	TRBV30	CAWSVQGQGLQFF	TGTGCCTGGAGTGTCCAGGGACAGGGATTGCAGTTCTTC
-	TRBJ2-6	many	TRBV19	CASSQRRGSGANVLTF	TGTGCCAGTTCCCAAAGAAGGGGCTCTGGGGCCAACGTCCTGACTTTC
-	TRBJ1-6	many	TRBV19	CASSINPPAPLHF	TGTGCCAGTAGTATAAATCCCCCAGCGCCCCTCCACTTT
TRBD1	TRBJ1-2	many	TRBV14	CASSARTGDGYTF	TGTGCCAGCAGCGCCCGGACAGGAGATGGCTACACCTTC
TRBD2	TRBJ2-7	many	TRBV12-3/TRBV12-4	CASSFRAHFQRTSGGRPYYEQYF	TGTGCCAGCAGTTTCAGGGCACATTTTCAACGAACTAGCGGGGGCCGTCCGTACTACGAGCAGTACTTC
-	TRBJ1-5	medium-sized	TRBV5-6	CASSMQGRGYQPQHF	TGTGCCAGCAGCATGCAGGGGAGAGGGTATCAGCCCCAGCATTTT
-	TRBJ1-5	many	TRBV5-5	CASSLATGYQPQHF	TGTGCCAGCAGCTTGGCAACAGGGTACCAGCCCCAGCATTTT
-	TRBJ2-2	many	TRBV5-1	CASSLSSNTGELFF	TGCGCCAGCAGCTTGAGCAGCAACACCGGGGAGCTGTTTTTT
-	TRBJ1-5	many	TRBV12-3/TRBV12-4	CASSFSSNQPQHF	TGTGCCAGCAGTTTTTCGTCCAATCAGCCCCAGCATTTT
-	TRBJ2-7	many	TRBV30	CAWEGLYEQYF	TGTGCCTGGGAGGGTCTATACGAGCAGTACTTC
TRBD1	TRBJ2-1	many	TRBV5-1	CASSRTRQGSDEQFF	TGCGCCAGCAGCCGTACCAGACAGGGTTCGGATGAGCAGTTCTTC
-	TRBJ2-5	many	TRBV10-3	CASRGDAETQYF	TGTGCCAGTAGGGGCGACGCAGAGACCCAGTACTTC
-	TRBJ2-1	many	TRBV7-9	CASSSGAYNEQFF	TGTGCCAGCAGCTCCGGGGCGTACAATGAGCAGTTCTTC
-	TRBJ1-1	many	TRBV20-1	CSATGLKNTEAFF	TGCAGTGCCACCGGACTTAAGAACACTGAAGCTTTCTTT
-	TRBJ2-6	-	TRBV25-1	CASSPYRDGANVLTF	TGTGCCAGCAGTCCGTACAGGGATGGAGCCAACGTCCTGACTTTC
-	TRBJ2-6	many	TRBV2	CASRTSGANVLTF	TGTGCCAGCAGGACCTCTGGGGCCAACGTCCTGACTTTC
-	TRBJ2-1	-	TRBV7-9	CASSSGKGLFDEQFF	TGTGCCAGCAGCTCAGGGAAGGGCTTGTTCGATGAGCAGTTCTTC
-	TRBJ1-1	many	TRBV5-1	CASSLALLIGGMAEAFF	TGCGCCAGCAGCTTGGCACTCTTGATCGGGGGCATGGCTGAAGCTTTCTTT